What follows describes a single T cell receptor beta chain. This clone is judged medium-sized (0.01 to 0.1%). Its target antigen remains unknown. Base qualities were left out, and no much larger clone turns up one base away. Spanning cysteine to phenylalanine, the CDR3 consists of 13 amino acids. The retained sequence is limited to the CDR3, 39 bases, with the frame set at the first base. According to the germline V gene, CDR1 reads SQVTM and CDR2 reads ANQGSEA. V and J lose 4 bases and 10 bases, and a span of 17 bases separates them. In the prospective study, participants were roughly 18 to 95 years old, resided in under 30 geographic areas of the United States, and were enrolled through a virtual design. To assign participants to cohorts, the prospective study relied on clinical history that participants themselves reported in a screening survey and a study questionnaire. Recovered participants in ImmuneRACE Cohort 3 were defined by two consecutive negative NP/OP PCR tests, clearance by a healthcare professional, or resolution of symptoms. Mobile phlebotomists in the prospective study collected whole blood, serum and a nasopharyngeal or oropharyngeal swab from every participant. Participants in the prospective study had the option to provide additional blood draws and questionnaires over an approximately 2-month period. Blood samples from the prospective study were shipped frozen or at room temperature prior to DNA extraction.

TCRbeta CDR3 regions were amplified from genomic DNA using the immunoSEQ Assay, a bias-controlled multiplex PCR. The study's processing was this. The number of nucleated cells in each sample was estimated from the amplification of reference gene primers within the assay. To quantify the absolute abundance of each unique TCRbeta CDR3 rearrangement, sequence reads were collapsed and filtered. For each sample, productive Simpson clonality was calculated as the square root of Simpson's diversity index across productive rearrangements. TCRdb obtained this table from immuneACCESS and retained in-frame rearrangements with V and J assigned. These tables miss some clones; where compared with another copy, unresolved V genes account for less than half of the shortfall, and the remainder is unexplained. V, J and clone size derive from that table, while D and trimming were established from the DNA sequence. In all, the sample holds a few hundred thousand clones, and 80% to 90% of those were seen once. Clones ranked in the top ten supply 1.9% of the sample.

This sample was taken from a study of blood T cell repertoires in COVID-19 (dated by TCRdb to the early 2020s). At the level of the whole study: The collaborator samples originated in the United States, Italy and Spain and spanned the acute and convalescent phases of COVID-19. The material from the prospective study consisted of cDNA or gDNA derived from T cells, B-cell-depleted T cells, or PBMCs. Subjects who had been exposed to COVID-19, were actively infected with it, or had recovered from it provided the deeply sampled blood TCRbeta repertoires that made up the dataset. The repertoires were made available in a free public database intended to serve as a resource for research on the immune response to SARS-CoV-2. Samples were obtained from the ongoing ImmuneRACE study (first 160 participants) and from over 1,000 subjects provided by 6 global collaborators. Nearly every sample came with metadata listing a de-identified subject ID, COVID-19 status, age in years and sex. Where available, HLA class I and class II types were taken from metadata supplied by the sample provider and were not determined by assay-based typing.

Study-wide conclusions, independent of this receptor: The amount of clinical and demographic metadata varied by source and participant and was provided uncurated.

The chain is assembled from TRBV29-1 and TRBJ2-1; the D gene is possibly TRBD2, with 6 bases matching. The TCR sequence derives from a woman aged 45-65 years who had recovered from COVID-19. The source material was PBMCs or T cells enriched from blood (not recorded which). The DNA is TGCAGCGTTGGGACGGGAGAGGATGGGGAGCAGTTCTTC. This yields the protein CSVGTGEDGEQFF.